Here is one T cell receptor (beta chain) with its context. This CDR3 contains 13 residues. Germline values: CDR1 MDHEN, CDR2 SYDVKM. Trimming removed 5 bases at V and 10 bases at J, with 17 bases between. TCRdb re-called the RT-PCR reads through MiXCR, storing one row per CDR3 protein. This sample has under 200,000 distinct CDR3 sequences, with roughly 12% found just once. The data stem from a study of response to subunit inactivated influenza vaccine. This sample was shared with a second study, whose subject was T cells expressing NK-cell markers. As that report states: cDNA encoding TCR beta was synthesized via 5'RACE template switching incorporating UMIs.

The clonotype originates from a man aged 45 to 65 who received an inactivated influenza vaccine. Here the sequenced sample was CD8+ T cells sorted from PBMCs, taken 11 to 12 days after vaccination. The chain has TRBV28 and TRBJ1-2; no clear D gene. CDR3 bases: TGTGCCAGCAGTCCTCCGAGTGACTTCGACTACACCTTC. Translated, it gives CASSPPSDFDYTF.